The 30 T cell receptor beta chains reported below all come from one sample, sequenced in a study of blood T cell repertoires in COVID-19. Using immunoSEQ multiplex PCR, the repertoire was profiled, and TCRdb retains in-frame clones only, with some absent. The sample contains 200,000 or so clones, about nine tenths of which appear only once. The sample comprised peripheral blood. The receptors shown here come from a man aged 60-69 years who had recovered from COVID-19.

The CDR3 reads CASSQLGAGGYTF. CDR3 bases: TGTGCCAGCAGCCAACTAGGGGCGGGGGGCTACACCTTC. The chain couples TRBV3-1 (or the pseudogene TRBV3-2) to TRBJ1-2, with D possibly TRBD1 on 5 matching bases. The CDR3 runs 13 residues. The germline gives CDR1 LGHDT, CDR2 YNNKEL (reference sequence). Trimming took 2 bases from V and 8 from J, leaving 12 bases between them.

CDR3 loop: CASSQTGFQPQHF. The CDR3 nucleotides are TGTGCCAGCAGCCAGACAGGGTTCCAGCCCCAGCATTTT. The J gene is TRBJ1-5, the V gene TRBV6-5; 7 nucleotides match TRBD1. The V gene's germline CDR1 is MNHEY and CDR2 SVGAGI. The ends lost 6 bases at V and 7 bases at J; junction bases unmatched: 6. The CDR3 contains 13 residues.

This chain uses TRBV29-1 with TRBJ2-2, with 8 bases fitting TRBD1. This CDR3 spans 14 amino acids. V shed 6 bases, J shed 2 bases, and the junction held 5 bases outside the gene matches. CDR1 is SQVTM and CDR2 is ANQGSEA in the germline V gene. The CDR3 loop reads CSVGGQANTGELFF. As DNA, the CDR3 is TGCAGCGTAGGGGGACAGGCAAACACCGGGGAGCTGTTTTTT.

The chain links TRBV5-1 to TRBJ2-7; TRBD2 aligns across 12 bases. J lost 5 bases, V lost 4 bases, and 10 bases had no gene match. Germline assignment: CDR1 SGHRS and CDR2 YFSETQ. This CDR3 is 16 amino acids long. Here the CDR3 DNA reads TGCGCCAGCAGCCCACCCCTAGCGGGAGGGTGGAACGAGCAGTACTTC. This codes for CASSPPLAGGWNEQYF.

This sequence joins TRBV3-1 (or the pseudogene TRBV3-2) and TRBJ1-6; D is undetermined. The CDR3 is 13 amino acids. The V end lost 1 base, the J end lost 9 bases, and 7 bases lay between the germline ends. Germline lookup yields CDR1 LGHDT and CDR2 YNNKEL (reference sequence). The CDR3 DNA sequence: TGTGCCAGCAGCCAAGGGGCTGGTTCACCCCTCCACTTT. The encoded protein is CASSQGAGSPLHF.

This clone was seen once. J is TRBJ2-7 and V is TRBV18; TRBD2 matches at 16 bases. The length of the CDR3 is 15 residues. The trim removed 3 bases at V and 5 bases at J, leaving 1 base unmatched. The germline gives CDR1 KGHSH, CDR2 LQKENI. The CDR3 protein is CASSPGLAGGHEQYF. The CDR3 coding sequence is TGTGCCAGCTCACCGGGACTAGCGGGGGGGCACGAGCAGTACTTC.

The chain employs TRBV5-1 and TRBJ1-1; no definite D call. The CDR3 extends over 12 amino acids. Per the germline V gene, CDR1 is SGHRS and CDR2 is YFSETQ. Trimming pared 5 bases from V and 2 bases from J, leaving 7 bases between. DNA for the CDR3: TGCGCCAGCAGGCGAGAAAACACTGAAGCTTTCTTT. It translates to CASRRENTEAFF.

The table lists this clone with a few counts. V gene TRBV28 combines with J gene TRBJ2-6; 11 bases line up with TRBD2. V lost 6 bases and J lost 4; bases outside the gene matches: 11. In germline, CDR1 is MDHEN, CDR2 SYDVKM. The length of the CDR3 is 18 residues. The CDR3 nucleotides are TGTGCCAGCAGCGGTGGACTAGCGGGCTTGGGGGGGGCCAACGTCCTGACTTTC. Translating it yields CASSGGLAGLGGANVLTF.

This clone has just one count. This chain links TRBV19 with TRBJ2-5; TRBD1 matches 9 bases. Germline CDR1 LNHDA, CDR2 SQIVND (reference sequence). The CDR3 length is 12 residues. V shed 7 bases, J shed 7 bases, and the junction held 4 bases outside the gene matches. The CDR3 nucleotides are TGTGCCAGTACTGACAGGGGGGCGACCCAGTACTTC. Residues: CASTDRGATQYF.

The V gene is TRBV19, the J gene TRBJ2-7; D is uncertain. Germline assignment: CDR1 LNHDA and CDR2 SQIVND (reference sequence). The CDR3 covers 13 residues. Trimming removed 3 bases from V and 3 bases from J, with 9 bases in between. CDR3: CASSINGDYEQYF. DNA for the CDR3: TGTGCCAGTAGTATTAACGGTGACTACGAGCAGTACTTC.

V and J are TRBV5-6 and TRBJ1-4; D is possibly TRBD1 (5 bases). The CDR3 length is 14 residues. From germline, CDR1 is SGHDT and CDR2 YYEEEE. V lost 4 bases, J lost 9 bases, and 16 bases lay in between. Here the CDR3 reads CASSKRSGVKKLFF. CDR3 nucleotide sequence: TGTGCCAGCAGCAAACGCTCGGGGGTGAAAAAACTGTTTTTT.

V gene TRBV30 combines with J gene TRBJ2-7; TRBD1 aligns across 7 bases. CDR3 length: 14 amino acids. The ends lost 4 bases at V and 1 base at J; junction bases unmatched: 7. Germline values: CDR1 GTSNPN, CDR2 SVGIG (reference sequence). This chain's CDR3 is CAWTAARGSYEQYF. Here the CDR3 DNA reads TGTGCCTGGACTGCCGCCAGGGGGTCCTACGAGCAGTACTTC.

The chain has TRBV3-1 (or the pseudogene TRBV3-2) and TRBJ2-4, with D possibly being TRBD1 (5 bases). The CDR3 extends over 15 amino acids. V lost 0 bases and J lost 9, with 15 bases in between. Germline CDR1 is LGHDT and CDR2 is YNNKEL (reference sequence). The CDR3 DNA follows: TGTGCCAGCAGCCAAGAGTTCAGGGCCTCGGTCATTCAGTACTTC. Residues: CASSQEFRASVIQYF.

This clone was seen a handful of times. The V call is TRBV2, the J call TRBJ1-2; possible D gene TRBD1, 5 bases. The V and J ends lost 2 bases and 4 bases respectively, with 14 bases between them. This CDR3 spans 15 amino acids. Looked up from germline, CDR1 is SNHLY and CDR2 is FYNNEI. CDR3 sequence (DNA): TGTGCCAGCAGTGAACTCGGGGGACTTAGCTATGGCTACACCTTC. Protein product: CASSELGGLSYGYTF.

The rearrangement links TRBV7-3 to TRBJ2-3, with 10 bases lining up with TRBD2. Germline loops: CDR1 SGHTA, CDR2 FQGTGA. The V and J ends lost 5 bases and 3 bases, in that order; junction bases with no gene match: 14. This CDR3 contains 18 residues. The CDR3 nucleotides read TGTGCCAGCAGCCCCCGGCAGCGGGGGGGCCGTTTAACAGATACGCAGTATTTT. This codes for CASSPRQRGGRLTDTQYF. The whole variable domain, filled in from reference TRBV7-3 and TRBJ2-3, reads GAGVSQTPSNKVTEKGKYVELRCDPISGHTALYWYRQSLGQGPEFLIYFQGTGAADDSGLPNDRFFAVRPEGSVSTLKIQRTERGDSAVYLCASSPRQRGGRLTDTQYFGPGTRLTVL.

The DNA of the CDR3 is TGTGCCAGCAATAAAGGACTAGCGGGGGACAATGAGCAGTTCTTC. Translation: CASNKGLAGDNEQFF. The chain uses TRBV5-6 and TRBJ2-1, with 13 bases identical to TRBD2. In germline, CDR1 is SGHDT, CDR2 YYEEEE. CDR3 length equals 15 residues. V shed 6 bases and J 5 bases; nucleotides not matched to a gene: 5.

This chain uses TRBV4-1 with TRBJ2-2; TRBD2 is a possible D gene (7 bases). Per the germline V gene, CDR1 is MGHRA and CDR2 is YSYEKL. CDR3 size: 18 residues. V lost 0 bases, J lost 2 bases, and 16 bases lay in between. The DNA for the CDR3 is TGCGCCAGCAGCCAAGATCTAGGGGGGGCTATCAACACCGGGGAGCTGTTTTTT. Amino acid sequence: CASSQDLGGAINTGELFF.

About this clone itself: Other DNA sequences in this sample translate to the same CDR3. The chain employs TRBV6-5 and TRBJ1-5; D remains unclear. CDR3 size: 15 residues. Trimming removed 2 bases from V and 0 bases from J, with 8 bases in between. Looked up from germline, CDR1 is MNHEY and CDR2 is SVGAGI. Here the CDR3 DNA reads TGTGCCAGCAGTTACCGCCAGGATAGCAATCAGCCCCAGCATTTT. Translating it yields CASSYRQDSNQPQHF.

The chain is built from TRBV27 and TRBJ1-5; 8 bases map to TRBD1. The CDR3 sequence is 14 residues long. Trimming cost V 5 bases and J 4 bases; bases outside gene matches: 4. CDR1 MNHEY and CDR2 SMNVEV come from the germline V gene (reference sequence). The CDR3 reads CASSPGQGNQPQHF. The CDR3 nucleotides are TGTGCCAGCAGTCCCGGACAGGGTAATCAGCCCCAGCATTTT.

The V gene is TRBV7-2, the J gene TRBJ2-7; the match to TRBD1 covers 8 bases. CDR1 is SGHTA, CDR2 FQGNSA, per germline. The trim removed 3 bases at V and 7 bases at J, leaving 8 bases unmatched. The CDR3 is 14 amino acids. The CDR3 protein is CASSFSDRALEQYF. DNA for the CDR3: TGTGCCAGCAGCTTTTCGGACAGGGCGCTGGAGCAGTACTTC.

V and J are TRBV18 and TRBJ1-1; D ambiguous. This CDR3 contains 16 residues. Germline values: CDR1 KGHSH, CDR2 LQKENI. Trimming pared 4 bases from V and 2 bases from J, leaving 17 bases between. The CDR3 DNA reads TGTGCCAGCTCACGTGGAGGAGGGCAGATTAACACTGAAGCTTTCTTT. This translates into CASSRGGGQINTEAFF.

The rearrangement uses TRBV27 and TRBJ2-4; 10 bases are a match to TRBD1. Trimming removed 7 bases from V and 8 bases from J; junction bases left unmatched: 8. The CDR3 spans 14 residues. Per germline, CDR1 MNHEY and CDR2 SMNVEV (reference sequence). The CDR3 loop is CASKARTGGDIQYF. DNA of the CDR3: TGTGCCAGCAAAGCCAGGACAGGGGGAGACATTCAGTACTTC.

The chain has TRBV7-3 and TRBJ2-1; 11 nucleotides line up with TRBD1. The CDR3 spans 15 residues. J was trimmed by 2 bases and V by 3 bases; bases with no gene match: 0. Germline V CDR1 and CDR2: SGHTA, FQGTGA. The CDR3 DNA follows: TGTGCCAGCAGCTTGGACAGGGGGCCCTACAATGAGCAGTTCTTC. Its protein product is CASSLDRGPYNEQFF.

CDR3 sequence reads: CARLEGAIYEQYF. The CDR3 region has the DNA TGTGCAAGACTGGAGGGGGCTATCTACGAGCAGTACTTC. This rearrangement joins TRBV12-2 to TRBJ2-7; the table's D call, TRBD1, was not checked against the DNA. TRBV12-2 is described as a pseudogene. CDR3 length: 13 residues.

V and J are TRBV5-6 and TRBJ2-5, with D possibly TRBD1 on 5 matching bases. CDR3 length: 14 residues. The V gene lost 1 base and the J gene lost 5 bases, with 12 bases spanning the gap. Germline assignment: CDR1 SGHDT and CDR2 YYEEEE. The CDR3 nucleotides read TGTGCCAGCAGCTTGCGCAGTAGGGGCGAGACCCAGTACTTC. Its protein product is CASSLRSRGETQYF.

V is TRBV5-1 and J is TRBJ1-1; D not resolved. Trimming took 0 bases from V and 0 from J, leaving 12 bases between them. The CDR3 length is 16 residues. Germline-derived CDR1 and CDR2 are SGHRS and YFSETQ. This CDR3 reads CASSLDSNILNTEAFF. CDR3 DNA: TGCGCCAGCAGCTTGGATTCGAACATCCTGAACACTGAAGCTTTCTTT.

The chain has TRBV9 and TRBJ1-4; D remains ambiguous. This CDR3 region has 14 residues. Germline CDR1 and CDR2: SGDLS and YYNGEE. Trimming stripped 2 bases from V and 8 bases from J, with 13 bases between. DNA of the CDR3: TGTGCCAGCAGCGTGAAGGGAGGAAGGGAAAAACTGTTTTTT. It is translated as CASSVKGGREKLFF.

The chain carries TRBV13 and TRBJ2-5; TRBD2 might be the D (6 bases). This CDR3 is 17 amino acids long. From germline, CDR1 is PRHDT and CDR2 FYEKMQ (reference sequence). V dropped 3 bases and J dropped 5 bases, with 22 bases sitting between them. The CDR3 spells CASSFWMVGGRKETQYF. The CDR3 DNA reads as TGTGCCAGCAGCTTCTGGATGGTGGGGGGTCGTAAGGAGACCCAGTACTTC.

The rearrangement uses TRBV18 and TRBJ2-7, with TRBD1 matching over 10 bases. The CDR3 runs to 15 residues. Germline lookup yields CDR1 KGHSH and CDR2 LQKENI. V shed 1 base, J shed 4 bases, and the junction held 4 bases outside the gene matches. In DNA form, the CDR3 reads TGTGCCAGCTCACCACAAGGACAGGGGGGTTACGAGCAGTACTTC. It codes for CASSPQGQGGYEQYF.

The chain couples TRBV3-1 (or the pseudogene TRBV3-2) to TRBJ1-6, with D unresolved. The germline gives CDR1 LGHDT, CDR2 YNNKEL (reference sequence). The CDR3 is 16 residues long. Trimming left V 1 base short and J 0 bases short, with 7 bases between. The CDR3 reads CASSQAGSSYNSPLHF. The CDR3, as DNA: TGTGCCAGCAGCCAAGCAGGAAGCTCCTATAATTCACCCCTCCACTTT.